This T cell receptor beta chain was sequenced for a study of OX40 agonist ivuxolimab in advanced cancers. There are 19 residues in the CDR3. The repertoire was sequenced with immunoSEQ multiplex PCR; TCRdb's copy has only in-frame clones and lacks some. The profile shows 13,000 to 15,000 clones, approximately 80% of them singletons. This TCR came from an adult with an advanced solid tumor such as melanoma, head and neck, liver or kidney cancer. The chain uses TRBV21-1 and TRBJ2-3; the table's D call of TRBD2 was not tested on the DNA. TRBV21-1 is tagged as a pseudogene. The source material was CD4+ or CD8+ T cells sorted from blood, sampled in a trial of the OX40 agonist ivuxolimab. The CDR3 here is CASSKGFSGGASDTDTQYF. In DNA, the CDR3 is TGTGCCAGCAGCAAAGGATTCAGCGGGGGGGCCTCGGACACAGATACGCAGTATTTT.